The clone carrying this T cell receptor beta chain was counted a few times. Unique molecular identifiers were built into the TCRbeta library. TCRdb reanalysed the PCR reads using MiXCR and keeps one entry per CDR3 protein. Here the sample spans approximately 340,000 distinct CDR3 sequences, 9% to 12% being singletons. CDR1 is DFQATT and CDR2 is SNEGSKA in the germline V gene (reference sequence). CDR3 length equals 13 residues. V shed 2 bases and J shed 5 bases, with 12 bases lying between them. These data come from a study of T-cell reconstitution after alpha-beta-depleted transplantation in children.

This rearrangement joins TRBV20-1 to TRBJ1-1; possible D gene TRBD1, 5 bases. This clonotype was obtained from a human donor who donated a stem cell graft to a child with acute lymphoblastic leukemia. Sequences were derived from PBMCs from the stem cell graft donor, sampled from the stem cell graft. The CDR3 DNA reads TGCAGTGCTAGACTCCGGGACTTTACTGAAGCTTTCTTT. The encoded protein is CSARLRDFTEAFF.